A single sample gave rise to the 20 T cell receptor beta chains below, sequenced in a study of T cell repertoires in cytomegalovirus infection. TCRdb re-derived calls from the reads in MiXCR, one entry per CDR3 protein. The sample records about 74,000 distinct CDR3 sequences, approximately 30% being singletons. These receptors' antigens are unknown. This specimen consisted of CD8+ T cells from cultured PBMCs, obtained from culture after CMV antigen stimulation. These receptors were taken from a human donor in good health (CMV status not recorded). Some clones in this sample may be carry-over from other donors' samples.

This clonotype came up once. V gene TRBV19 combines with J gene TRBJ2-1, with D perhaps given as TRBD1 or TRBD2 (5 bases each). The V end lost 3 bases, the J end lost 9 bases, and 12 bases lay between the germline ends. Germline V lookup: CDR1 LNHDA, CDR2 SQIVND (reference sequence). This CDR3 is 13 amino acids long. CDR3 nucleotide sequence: TGTGCCAGTAGTATGAGGTCAGGGACTGAGCAGTTCTTC. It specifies CASSMRSGTEQFF.

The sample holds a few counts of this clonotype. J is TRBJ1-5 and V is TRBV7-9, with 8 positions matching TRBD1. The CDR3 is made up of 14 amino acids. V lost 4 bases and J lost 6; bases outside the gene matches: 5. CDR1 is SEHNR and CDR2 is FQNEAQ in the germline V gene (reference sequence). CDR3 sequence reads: CASSSGGGGQPQHF. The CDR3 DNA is TGTGCCAGCAGCTCAGGGGGCGGCGGTCAGCCCCAGCATTTT.

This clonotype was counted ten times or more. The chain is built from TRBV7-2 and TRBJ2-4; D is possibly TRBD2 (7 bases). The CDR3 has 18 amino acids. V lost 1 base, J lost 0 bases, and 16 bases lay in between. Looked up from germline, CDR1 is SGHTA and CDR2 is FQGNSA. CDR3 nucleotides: TGTGCCAGCAGCTTAGTGTGGGTGAGGGGGGGAGCCAAAAACATTCAGTACTTC. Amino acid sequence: CASSLVWVRGGAKNIQYF.

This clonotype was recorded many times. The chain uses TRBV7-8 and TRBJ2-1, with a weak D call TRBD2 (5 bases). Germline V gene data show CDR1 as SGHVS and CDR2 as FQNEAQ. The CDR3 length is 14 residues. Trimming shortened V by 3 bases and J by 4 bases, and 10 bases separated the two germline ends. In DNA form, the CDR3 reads TGTGCCAGCAGCTTTAAAGAGGGTTACAATGAGCAGTTCTTC. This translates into CASSFKEGYNEQFF.

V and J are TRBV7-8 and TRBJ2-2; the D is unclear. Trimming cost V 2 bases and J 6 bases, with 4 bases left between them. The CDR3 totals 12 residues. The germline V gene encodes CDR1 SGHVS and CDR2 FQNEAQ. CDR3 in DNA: TGTGCCAGCAGCTTACGGTCCGGGGAGCTGTTTTTT. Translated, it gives CASSLRSGELFF.

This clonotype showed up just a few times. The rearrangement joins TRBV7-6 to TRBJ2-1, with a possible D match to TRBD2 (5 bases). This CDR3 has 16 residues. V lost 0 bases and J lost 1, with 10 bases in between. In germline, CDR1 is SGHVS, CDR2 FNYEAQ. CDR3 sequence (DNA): TGTGCCAGCAGCTTAGCGGGCCTAGCATCCTACAATGAGCAGTTCTTC. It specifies CASSLAGLASYNEQFF.

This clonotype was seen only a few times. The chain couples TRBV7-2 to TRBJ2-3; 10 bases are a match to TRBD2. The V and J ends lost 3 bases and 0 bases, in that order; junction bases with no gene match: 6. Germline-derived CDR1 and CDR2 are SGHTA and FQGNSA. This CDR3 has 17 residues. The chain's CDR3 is CASSFPTSGPSTDTQYF. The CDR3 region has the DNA TGTGCCAGCAGCTTCCCGACTAGCGGGCCCAGCACAGATACGCAGTATTTT.

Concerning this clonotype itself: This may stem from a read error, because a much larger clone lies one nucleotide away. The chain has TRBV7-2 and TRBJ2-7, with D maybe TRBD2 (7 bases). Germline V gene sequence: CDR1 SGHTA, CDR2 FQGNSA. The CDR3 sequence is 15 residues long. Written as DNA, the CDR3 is TGTGTCAGCAGCTTAGCGCCATGGGGGGGCGGCGAGCAGTACTTC. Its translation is CVSSLAPWGGGEQYF.

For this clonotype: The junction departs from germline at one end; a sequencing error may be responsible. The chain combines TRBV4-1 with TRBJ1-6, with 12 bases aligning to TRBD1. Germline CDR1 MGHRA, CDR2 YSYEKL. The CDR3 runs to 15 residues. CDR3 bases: TGTGCCAGCAGGGTCGGGACAGGGGGCGCTTCACCCCTCCACTTT. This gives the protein CASRVGTGGASPLHF.

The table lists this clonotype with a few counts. CDR3 in amino acids: CATSVQGFANTEAFF. DNA of the CDR3: TGTGCCACCAGCGTTCAGGGATTTGCGAACACTGAAGCTTTCTTT. The chain carries TRBV15 and TRBJ1-1; TRBD1 is a possible D gene (5 bases). CDR1 and CDR2 (germline): LNHNV, YYDKDF (reference sequence). This CDR3 comprises 15 residues. Trimming cost V 5 bases and J 1 base, with 14 bases left between them.

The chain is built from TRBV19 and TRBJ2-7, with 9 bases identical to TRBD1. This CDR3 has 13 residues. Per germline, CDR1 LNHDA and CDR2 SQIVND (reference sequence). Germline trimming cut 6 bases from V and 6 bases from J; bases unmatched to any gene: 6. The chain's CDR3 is CASSDSTGGEQYF. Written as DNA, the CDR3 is TGTGCCAGTAGCGATTCGACAGGGGGCGAGCAGTACTTC.

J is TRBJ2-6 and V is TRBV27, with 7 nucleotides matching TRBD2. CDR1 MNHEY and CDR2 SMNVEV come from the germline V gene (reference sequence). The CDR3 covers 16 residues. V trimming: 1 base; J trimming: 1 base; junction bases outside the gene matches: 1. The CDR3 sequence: CASSLWRESGANVLTF. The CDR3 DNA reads TGTGCCAGCAGTTTATGGCGGGAGTCTGGGGCCAACGTCCTGACTTTC.

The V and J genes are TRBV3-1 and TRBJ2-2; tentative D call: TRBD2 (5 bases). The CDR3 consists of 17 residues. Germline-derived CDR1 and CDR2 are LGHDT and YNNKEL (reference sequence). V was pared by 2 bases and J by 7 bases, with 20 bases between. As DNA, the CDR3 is TGTGCCAGCAGCCAAACCGGCCTCAAAATCCGGGGCGGGGAGCTGTTTTTT. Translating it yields CASSQTGLKIRGGELFF. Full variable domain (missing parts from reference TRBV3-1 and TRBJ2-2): DTAVSQTPKYLVTQMGNDKSIKCEQNLGHDTMYWYKQDSKKFLKIMFSYNNKELIINETVPNRFSPKSPDKAHLNLHINSLELGDSAVYFCASSQTGLKIRGGELFFGEGSRLTVL.

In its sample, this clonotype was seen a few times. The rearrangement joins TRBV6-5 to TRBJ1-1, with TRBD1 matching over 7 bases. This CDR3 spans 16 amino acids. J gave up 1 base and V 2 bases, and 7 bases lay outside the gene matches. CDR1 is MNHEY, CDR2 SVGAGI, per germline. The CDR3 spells CASSYARDSANTEAFF. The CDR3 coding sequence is TGTGCCAGCAGTTACGCGAGGGACAGTGCGAACACTGAAGCTTTCTTT.

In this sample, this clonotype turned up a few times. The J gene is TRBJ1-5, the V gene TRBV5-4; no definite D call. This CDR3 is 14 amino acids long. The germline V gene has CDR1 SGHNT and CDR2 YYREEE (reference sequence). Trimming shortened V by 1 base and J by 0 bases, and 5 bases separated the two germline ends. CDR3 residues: CASSLWGSNQPQHF. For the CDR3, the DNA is TGTGCCAGCAGCTTGTGGGGTAGCAATCAGCCCCAGCATTTT.

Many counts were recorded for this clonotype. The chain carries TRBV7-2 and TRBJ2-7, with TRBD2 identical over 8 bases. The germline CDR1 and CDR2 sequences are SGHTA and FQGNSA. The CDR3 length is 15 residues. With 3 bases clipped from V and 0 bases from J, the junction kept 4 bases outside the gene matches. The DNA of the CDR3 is TGTGCCAGCAGCTTTGCAGCGGGAGCCTCCTACGAGCAGTACTTC. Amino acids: CASSFAAGASYEQYF.

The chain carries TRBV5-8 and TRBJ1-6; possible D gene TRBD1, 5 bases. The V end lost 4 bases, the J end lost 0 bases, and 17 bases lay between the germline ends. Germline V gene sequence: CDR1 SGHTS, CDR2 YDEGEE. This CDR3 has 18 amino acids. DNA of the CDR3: TGTGCCAGCAGCCCGGGGACGACAGCGAGCTCCTATAATTCACCCCTCCACTTT. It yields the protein CASSPGTTASSYNSPLHF.

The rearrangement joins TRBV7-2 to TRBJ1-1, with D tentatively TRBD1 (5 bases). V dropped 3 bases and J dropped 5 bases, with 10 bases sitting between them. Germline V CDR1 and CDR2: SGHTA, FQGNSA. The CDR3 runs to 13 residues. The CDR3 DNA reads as TGTGCCAGCAGCTTTGGGGGGGGGACTGAAGCTTTCTTT. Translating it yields CASSFGGGTEAFF.

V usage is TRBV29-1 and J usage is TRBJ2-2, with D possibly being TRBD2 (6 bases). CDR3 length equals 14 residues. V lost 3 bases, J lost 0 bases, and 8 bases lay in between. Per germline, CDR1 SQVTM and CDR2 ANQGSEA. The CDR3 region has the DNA TGCAGCGTTGAGGAGGGGACGAACACCGGGGAGCTGTTTTTT. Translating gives CSVEEGTNTGELFF.

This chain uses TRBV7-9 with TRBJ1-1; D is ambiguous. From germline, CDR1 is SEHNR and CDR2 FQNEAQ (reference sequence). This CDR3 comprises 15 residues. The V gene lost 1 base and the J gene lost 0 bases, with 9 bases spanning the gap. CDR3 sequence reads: CASSLDRVVNTEAFF. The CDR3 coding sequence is TGTGCCAGCAGCTTAGACCGGGTGGTGAACACTGAAGCTTTCTTT.